This is a list of T cell receptor beta chains from one sample in a study of T cells in Graves' hyperthyroidism and ophthalmopathy. TCRdb re-called the multiplex PCR reads with MiXCR, one entry per CDR3 protein. The sample has over 700,000 distinct CDR3 sequences, more than 30% seen once; the top ten hold over 8%. The sequencing sample was made of blood. These receptors came from a man aged 18 to 35 with Graves' hyperthyroidism. CDR3s include the opening cysteine and the closing phenylalanine or tryptophan. D genes are given only for firm matches. Some rows mark clone size as missing; the rest say once, few, many or name a class of expanded clone.

NA | TRBJ2-5 | NA | TRBV2 | CASGYETQYF | TGTGCCAGCGGATACGAGACCCAGTACTTC
TRBD2 | TRBJ2-5 | few | TRBV11-1 | CASSPGGTSWQETQYF | TGTGCCAGCAGCCCAGGAGGGACTAGCTGGCAAGAGACCCAGTACTTC
NA | TRBJ1-1 | NA | TRBV19 | CASIGGGRAEAFF | TGTGCCAGTATAGGGGGGGGCAGGGCTGAAGCTTTCTTT
TRBD1 | TRBJ1-4 | NA | TRBV25-1 | CASSARAGGTTNEKLFF | TGTGCCAGCAGTGCACGGGCAGGGGGCACGACTAATGAAAAACTGTTTTTT
TRBD1 | TRBJ1-2 | NA | TRBV6-6 | CASSTGGDGYTF | TGTGCCAGCAGCACAGGGGGAGATGGCTACACCTTC
TRBD1 | TRBJ1-1 | many | TRBV20-1 | CSARDLTGGNTEAFF | TGCAGTGCTAGAGATCTGACAGGGGGCAACACTGAAGCTTTCTTT
TRBD1 | TRBJ1-2 | many | TRBV29-1 | CSVDAGTGDGGYTF | TGCAGCGTTGACGCCGGGACAGGGGACGGTGGCTACACCTTC
TRBD1 | TRBJ1-1 | few | TRBV25-1 | CASKRTGGKTEAFF | TGTGCCAGCAAGCGGACAGGGGGGAAGACTGAAGCTTTCTTT
NA | TRBJ1-5 | NA | TRBV6-5 | CASSPQSDGGQHF | TGTGCCAGCTCACCACAGAGTGACGGTGGTCAGCATTTT
TRBD1 | TRBJ1-5 | few | TRBV5-5 | CASRQEGGSNQPQHF | TGTGCCAGCAGACAGGAAGGGGGCTCCAATCAGCCCCAGCATTTT
TRBD1 | TRBJ1-2 | few | TRBV3-1 | CASSQGTGGNGYTF | TGTGCCAGCAGCCAAGGGACAGGGGGCAATGGCTACACCTTC
NA | TRBJ2-7 | NA | TRBV7-2 | CASSLDWGGTAYEQYF | TGTGCCAGCAGCTTAGATTGGGGCGGGACAGCCTACGAGCAGTACTTC
NA | TRBJ2-7 | NA | TRBV5-1 | CASSLRDNVLVGEQYF | TGCGCCAGCAGCCTCCGGGACAACGTACTGGTGGGAGAGCAGTACTTC